Below, one T cell receptor beta chain is given with its context. It lacks a known antigen. Base-call qualities are not available, and no considerably larger clone is one nucleotide away. Libraries were built with the immunoSEQ multiplex PCR assay. Turning to the authors' computational methods: A statistical classification framework was built for diagnosing cytomegalovirus status from the catalog of TCR beta chain sequences. TCRdb provides this immuneACCESS table in a form limited to in-frame rearrangements. Some clones are lacking; in checked studies, under half of them reflect an unresolved V gene, and why the rest are absent is not known. That table is the source of V, J and clone size, and D and trimming were worked out from the DNA. The sample data list 150,000 to 200,000 clones, and around four fifths of these were observed just once. Of the sample, around 2% is held by the ten largest clones.

The sample belongs to a study of cytomegalovirus exposure and HLA in healthy donors (TCRdb year 2017). About the study as a whole: A later analysis indicated that the 95 to 150 validation repertoires were generated on the platform also employed for the 700 or so repertoires of the first cohort. The aim of the study was to test whether cataloging public T cell receptors could identify signatures of past pathogen exposure. A separate validation cohort of roughly 110 different subjects was used in addition to the roughly 620-subject first cohort. The study combined high-throughput TCR immunosequencing, statistical association of individual TCRs with disease status, and machine learning to predict cytomegalovirus infection status.

CDR1 LGHNA and CDR2 YNFKEQ were looked up in the germline V gene. The junction shows trimming of 5 bases on V and 3 bases on J, and the gene matches do not reach 9 bases of it. The CDR3, cysteine through phenylalanine, is 15 amino acids long. Only the CDR3 DNA is retained, 45 bases long and in frame from the first base. The donors belonged to the validation cohort of about 120 subjects, which was separate from the roughly 670-subject first cohort. Study-wide conclusions, independent of this receptor: A total of about 150 TCR beta chains were listed by the study as associated with cytomegalovirus. It was suggested by the authors that the approach could potentially be generalized to other disease states and immunological phenotypes. In vitro tests confirmed that a few of the cytomegalovirus-associated TCR beta chains recognize cytomegalovirus antigens. A later analysis lacked HLA typing for the validation cohort, so it scored co-occurrence in that cohort across all 110 or so repertoires. A later analysis found that TCRs clustered in the first cohort also tended to co-occur in the roughly 120 validation repertoires, with 94% of cluster scores above 0. The classifier was reported to diagnose cytomegalovirus status with high specificity and sensitivity in both the original and validation cohorts. Most TCR sequences were seen in very few donors, while some public TCRs were found in many individuals.

The sequence was collected from a man aged 25 to 45 in good health and CMV-seropositive. The sample was PBMCs. Rearrangement joined TRBV4-2 to TRBJ1-2, with 7 central nucleotides matching TRBD1. The CDR3 region: CASSTTGVADYGYTF. At the DNA level, the sequence is TGTGCCAGCAGCACAACAGGGGTGGCTGACTATGGCTACACCTTC.